The source of this TCR beta chain is a study of response to subunit inactivated influenza vaccine. Points from the study as a whole: Authors suggested few new T cells are recruited by each seasonal influenza vaccination.

MiXCR was run by TCRdb on the RT-PCR reads, yielding one entry per CDR3 protein. The data contain about 520,000 distinct CDR3 sequences, approximately 6.9% of them singletons. There are many counts of this clonotype. Antigen: not known. CDR3 length equals 15 residues. V was cut by 0 bases and J by 7 bases, with 16 bases left in between. Germline V gene lookup returns CDR1 LGHNA and CDR2 YSLEER. J is TRBJ2-7 and V is TRBV4-3; perhaps TRBD1 as D (6 bases). The sample was PBMCs from blood, taken less than 30 months after vaccination. The clonotype comes from a man between 50 and 70 years old who received an inactivated influenza vaccine. The CDR3 reads CASSQEGALRGEQYF. The CDR3 DNA is TGCGCCAGCAGCCAAGAGGGGGCGCTAAGGGGGGAGCAGTACTTC.